This T cell receptor beta chain is drawn from a study of regulatory T cells in long-lasting Graves disease. Researchers made TCR beta libraries by using iRepertoire HTBI primers and running Arm-PCR on CDR3 regions. Original processing methods: The study identified around 62 TRBV and about 13 TRBJ segments across samples. TCRdb reanalysed the multiplex PCR reads using MiXCR and keeps one entry per CDR3 protein. It is TCRdb's table, rather than the study itself, that gives the V and J calls and clone size. Among under 500,000 distinct CDR3 sequences, under 25% were seen once, and the ten largest hold 6.5% to 8%. The length of the CDR3 is 14 residues. V lost 5 bases and J lost 6, with 20 bases in between. CDR1 and CDR2 (germline): GTSNPN, SVGIG (reference sequence). Noted time point: persistent/refractory GD, antithyroid drugs over 5 years with positive TRAb. The TCR library was made from RNA that had been extracted from PBMCs in TRIzol. Graves' disease diagnosis was established per American Thyroid Association guidelines.

Note on this clonotype: Its specificity is not known.

Broader study findings: No thyroid tissue was studied; the work used peripheral blood only. With a small sample size, accuracy may have been reduced.

The V call is TRBV30, the J call TRBJ2-7, with D unresolved. This receptor was obtained from a female donor with Graves disease. The material was peripheral blood mononuclear cells (PBMCs), obtained when the disease was refractory, from a patient treated with antithyroid drugs. The CDR3 DNA sequence: TGTGCCTGGGGGCGGCCGGCGTCTTATCGCGAGCAGTACTTC. Translating gives CAWGRPASYREQYF.